The 22 T cell receptor beta chains below come from one sample, sequenced in a study of blood T cell repertoires in COVID-19. Profiled with immunoSEQ multiplex PCR; TCRdb holds only in-frame clones, not every one. The sample lists nearly 250,000 clones, approximately 85% occurring once. Sequencing was done on a sample of PBMCs or T cells enriched from blood (not recorded which). All receptors derive from a woman aged 45-65 years with acute COVID-19.

The chain joins TRBV12-3 or TRBV12-4 to TRBJ2-5; D is possibly TRBD1 (5 bases). Trimming pared 5 bases from V and 9 bases from J, leaving 10 bases between. CDR3 length: 11 amino acids. The CDR3 DNA sequence: TGTGCCAGCAGTCAGTGGGGCCCCCAGTACTTC. It specifies CASSQWGPQYF.

The chain combines TRBV7-2 with TRBJ1-2; a possible D gene is TRBD1 (5 bases). CDR1 and CDR2 (germline): SGHTA, FQGNSA. CDR3 length: 13 amino acids. The V gene lost 1 base and the J gene lost 7 bases, with 10 bases spanning the gap. In DNA, the CDR3 is TGTGCCAGCAGCTTAGGCGCAGGGCCTGGCTACACCTTC. Protein: CASSLGAGPGYTF. Using reference TRBV7-2 and TRBJ1-2 for the parts outside the CDR3, the full variable domain is GAGVSQSPSNKVTEKGKDVELRCDPISGHTALYWYRQSLGQGLEFLIYFQGNSAPDKSGLPSDRFSAERTGGSVSTLTIQRTQQEDSAVYLCASSLGAGPGYTFGSGTRLTVV.

This chain links TRBV10-3 with TRBJ2-5, with TRBD2 identical over 8 bases. The CDR3 length is 13 residues. Looked up from germline, CDR1 is ENHRY and CDR2 is SYGVKD. Germline trimming cut 10 bases from V and 7 bases from J; bases unmatched to any gene: 11. CDR3 bases: TGTGCCACCCAGACTAGCGCTGGGGGGACCCAGTACTTC. It codes for CATQTSAGGTQYF.

The rearrangement uses TRBV6-4 and TRBJ2-7; maybe TRBD2 (6 bases). Germline lookup yields CDR1 MRHNA and CDR2 SNTAGT. The CDR3 loop spans 17 amino acids. The V end was cut by 0 bases, the J end by 1 base, with 16 bases between. In DNA form, the CDR3 reads TGTGCCAGCAGTGACTCCGGAGGGGAGAGGATTTCCTACGAGCAGTACTTC. As protein: CASSDSGGERISYEQYF.

This rearrangement joins TRBV10-2 to TRBJ2-2, with 11 positions matching TRBD1. The CDR3 totals 15 residues. Trimming removed 2 bases from V and 7 bases from J; junction bases left unmatched: 3. Germline V gene data show CDR1 as WSHSY and CDR2 as SAAADI. The CDR3 protein is CASSEMGQGVGELFF. CDR3 DNA: TGCGCCAGCAGTGAGATGGGACAGGGGGTCGGGGAGCTGTTTTTT.

The chain employs TRBV30 and TRBJ1-1; D is possibly TRBD1 (5 bases). Germline assignment: CDR1 GTSNPN and CDR2 SVGIG (reference sequence). V was cut by 0 bases and J by 7 bases, with 9 bases left in between. This CDR3 is 12 amino acids long. The CDR3 coding sequence is TGTGCCTGGAGTGTCCTCCAGGGTGAAGCTTTCTTT. It translates to CAWSVLQGEAFF.

The gene calls are TRBV29-1 and TRBJ2-5, with D perhaps matching TRBD2 (6 bases). The ends were cut back, 6 bases at V and 5 bases at J, with 22 bases in the middle. There are 15 residues in the CDR3. CDR1 is SQVTM and CDR2 is ANQGSEA in the germline V gene. The CDR3: CSVSPRGFFGETQYF. CDR3 coding DNA: TGCAGCGTCTCACCCCGGGGGTTTTTTGGCGAGACCCAGTACTTC.

This sequence joins TRBV2 and TRBJ1-5; D remains ambiguous. The CDR3 is 13 amino acids. Trimming pared 3 bases from V and 7 bases from J, leaving 10 bases between. CDR1 is SNHLY and CDR2 is FYNNEI in the germline V gene. CDR3 nucleotides: TGTGCCAGCAGTGATGAGAGGGCCCAGCCCCAGCATTTT. This codes for CASSDERAQPQHF.

The chain carries TRBV7-8 and TRBJ2-7, with D possibly TRBD2 on 6 matching bases. This CDR3 has 18 amino acids. The ends were cut back, 0 bases at V and 0 bases at J, with 18 bases in the middle. Germline V gene sequence: CDR1 SGHVS, CDR2 FQNEAQ. Written as DNA, the CDR3 is TGTGCCAGCAGCTTAGCGAGGGGAGGCGGGGCCCTCTCCTACGAGCAGTACTTC. Translating gives CASSLARGGGALSYEQYF.

This clone was observed a few times. This chain joins TRBV27 and TRBJ2-7; 11 positions agree with TRBD1. With V trimmed by 2 bases and J by 6 bases, 6 bases remained unmatched. Germline V gene data show CDR1 as MNHEY and CDR2 as SMNVEV (reference sequence). This CDR3 is 15 amino acids long. The CDR3 is CASSLGTGGSGEQYF. CDR3 nucleotide sequence: TGTGCCAGCAGTTTAGGGACAGGGGGGAGCGGCGAGCAGTACTTC.

The rearrangement joins TRBV25-1 to TRBJ2-7; 8 bases fit TRBD1. J lost 1 base, V lost 3 bases, and 5 bases had no gene match. This CDR3 comprises 15 residues. Germline assignment: CDR1 MGHDK and CDR2 SYGVNS. The CDR3 bases are TGTGCCAGCAGTGACGACAGGGGCTTTTCCTACGAGCAGTACTTC. Amino acid sequence: CASSDDRGFSYEQYF.

About this clone: This sample includes further DNA sequences coding for the same CDR3. The CDR3 DNA follows: TGCGCCAGCAGCCAAGGTCTGGGCTACACCTTC. It codes for CASSQGLGYTF. The V and J genes are TRBV4-1 and TRBJ1-2, with D uncertain. This CDR3 spans 11 amino acids. The V end was cut by 1 base, the J end by 8 bases, with 5 bases between. Germline CDR1 and CDR2: MGHRA and YSYEKL.

This clone was observed a single time. The rearrangement links TRBV29-1 to TRBJ1-1; D is uncertain. The CDR3 consists of 13 residues. The V end was cut by 0 bases, the J end by 1 base, with 6 bases between. Germline lookup yields CDR1 SQVTM and CDR2 ANQGSEA. The CDR3 DNA sequence: TGCAGCGTTGAAGATCCAGAGAACACTGAAGCTTTCTTT. Its translation: CSVEDPENTEAFF.

The gene calls are TRBV29-1 and TRBJ1-5; TRBD1 is a possible D gene (6 bases). The germline CDR1 and CDR2 sequences are SQVTM and ANQGSEA. V dropped 6 bases and J dropped 1 base, with 13 bases sitting between them. The CDR3 is made up of 14 amino acids. The CDR3 reads CSVSQGLSNQPQHF. In DNA, the CDR3 is TGCAGCGTCTCACAGGGTTTAAGCAATCAGCCCCAGCATTTT.

Details on this clone: Other DNA sequences from this sample encode an identical CDR3 as well. CDR3 in amino acids: CASSQERGGQPQHF. The CDR3 bases are TGCGCCAGCAGCCAAGAGAGGGGGGGGCAGCCCCAGCATTTT. This chain uses TRBV4-3 with TRBJ1-5, with a weak D call TRBD1 (6 bases). CDR1 LGHNA and CDR2 YSLEER come from the germline V gene. This CDR3 is built from 14 residues. Deletions cut 0 bases from V and 7 bases from J, with 10 bases between.

V usage is TRBV5-1 and J usage is TRBJ1-1, with TRBD1 matching 7 bases. The ends lost 4 bases at V and 4 bases at J; junction bases unmatched: 16. The germline gives CDR1 SGHRS, CDR2 YFSETQ. This CDR3 contains 17 residues. The CDR3 region has the DNA TGCGCCAGCAGCGCACGTGCTGCTCGGACAGGAGGCACTGAAGCTTTCTTT. Its translation: CASSARAARTGGTEAFF. Using reference TRBV5-1 and TRBJ1-1 for the parts outside the CDR3, the full variable domain is KAGVTQTPRYLIKTRGQQVTLSCSPISGHRSVSWYQQTPGQGLQFLFEYFSETQRNKGNFPGRFSGRQFSNSRSEMNVSTLELGDSALYLCASSARAARTGGTEAFFGQGTRLTVV.

The V and J genes are TRBV5-1 and TRBJ1-1; D unclear. Trimming removed 0 bases at V and 4 bases at J, with 10 bases between. Per germline, CDR1 SGHRS and CDR2 YFSETQ. The CDR3 has 14 amino acids. For the CDR3, the DNA is TGCGCCAGCAGCTTGGTGGGCCAAGGCACTGAAGCTTTCTTT. Translation gives CASSLVGQGTEAFF.

This sequence joins TRBV30 and TRBJ2-5; 7 bases line up with TRBD1. The CDR3 consists of 15 residues. J gave up 7 bases and V 1 base, and 12 bases lay outside the gene matches. Germline V gives CDR1 GTSNPN, CDR2 SVGIG (reference sequence). The CDR3 sequence: CAWSAIDRVLGTQYF. The CDR3 nucleotides read TGTGCCTGGAGTGCGATCGACAGGGTTCTCGGGACCCAGTACTTC. The entire variable domain, with the rest obtained from reference TRBV30 and TRBJ2-5, is as follows: SQTIHQWPATLVQPVGSPLSLECTVEGTSNPNLYWYRQAAGRGLQLLFYSVGIGQISSEVPQNLSASRPQDRQFILSSKKLLLSDSGFYLCAWSAIDRVLGTQYFGPGTRLLVL.

This rearrangement joins TRBV6-1 to TRBJ2-7; D unclear. The V end lost 0 bases, the J end lost 3 bases, and 6 bases lay between the germline ends. Looked up from germline, CDR1 is MNHNS and CDR2 is SASEGT. The CDR3 sequence is 13 residues long. CDR3 sequence (DNA): TGTGCCAGCAGTGAAGCGGTCGGCTACGAGCAGTACTTC. It codes for CASSEAVGYEQYF.

The V call is TRBV3-1 (or the pseudogene TRBV3-2), the J call TRBJ2-7, with 8 bases fitting TRBD1. The length of the CDR3 is 15 residues. The germline V gene encodes CDR1 LGHDT and CDR2 YNNKEL (reference sequence). Germline trimming cut 5 bases from V and 0 bases from J; bases unmatched to any gene: 6. CDR3 amino acids: CASSSIRGPSYEQYF. CDR3 coding DNA: TGTGCCAGCAGCTCCATCAGGGGGCCCTCCTACGAGCAGTACTTC.

The gene calls are TRBV11-2 and TRBJ1-1, with no clear D. V dropped 1 base and J dropped 4 bases, with 13 bases sitting between them. There are 15 residues in the CDR3. Germline V gives CDR1 SGHAT, CDR2 FQNNGV. CDR3 region: CASSLGALGGTEAFF. In nucleotides, the CDR3 is TGTGCCAGCAGCTTAGGAGCACTGGGAGGCACTGAAGCTTTCTTT.

The CDR3 sequence: CASSPLTTGGNTIYF. The CDR3 DNA sequence: TGTGCCAGCAGTCCCCTAACAACAGGTGGAAACACCATATATTTT. The chain combines TRBV6-5 with TRBJ1-3; D is possibly TRBD1 (5 bases). The CDR3 is made up of 15 amino acids. Germline V CDR1 and CDR2: MNHEY, SVGAGI. Trimming removed 5 bases from V and 3 bases from J, with 14 bases in between.